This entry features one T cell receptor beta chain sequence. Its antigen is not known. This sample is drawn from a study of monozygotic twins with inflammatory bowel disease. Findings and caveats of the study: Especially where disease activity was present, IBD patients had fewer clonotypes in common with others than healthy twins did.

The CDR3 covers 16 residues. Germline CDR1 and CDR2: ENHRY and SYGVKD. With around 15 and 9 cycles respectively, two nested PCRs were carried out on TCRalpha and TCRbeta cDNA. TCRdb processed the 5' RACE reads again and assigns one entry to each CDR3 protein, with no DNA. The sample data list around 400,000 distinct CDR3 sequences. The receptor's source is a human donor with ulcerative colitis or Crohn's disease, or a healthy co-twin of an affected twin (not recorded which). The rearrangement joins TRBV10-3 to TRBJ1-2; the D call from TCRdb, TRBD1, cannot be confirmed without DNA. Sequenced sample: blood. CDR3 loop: CAISDPSSGREKGYTF.